The next 8 T cell receptor beta chains were all read from a single sample in a study of cytomegalovirus exposure and HLA in healthy donors (dated 2017 in TCRdb). Libraries were prepared through the immunoSEQ multiplex PCR assay. What TCRdb holds here is the immuneACCESS table cut down to in-frame rearrangements. Part of the clones is not present; checked against another copy, under half of the missing clones reflect an unresolved V gene, and the others are unexplained. The sample profile shows about 240,000 clones; around 87% of them were found once. The top ten constitute 1.2% of the sample. Sequencing was performed on PBMCs. All receptors derive from a woman in her thirties in good health and CMV-seropositive.

The chain combines TRBV5-1 with TRBJ2-1; TRBD2 matches at 10 bases. The CDR3 has 17 residues. Losses at the gene ends were 5 bases for V and 5 bases for J; bases not matched to a gene: 13. Germline V gives CDR1 SGHRS, CDR2 YFSETQ. The DNA for the CDR3 is TGCGCCAGCAGGTTAGCGGGAGGAACCAGCGGCCACAATGAGCAGTTCTTC. Translating it yields CASRLAGGTSGHNEQFF.

The chain couples TRBV27 to TRBJ1-2; 8 nucleotides line up with TRBD1. Germline CDR1 and CDR2: MNHEY and SMNVEV (reference sequence). After removal of 8 bases from V and 7 bases from J, the junction contained 9 bases not matched to a gene. The CDR3 runs 13 residues. The DNA for the CDR3 is TGTGCCAGCTCGACAGGGGCCCATCGTGGCTACACCTTC. Residues: CASSTGAHRGYTF.

J is TRBJ1-2 and V is TRBV30; 8 bases line up with TRBD1. The length of the CDR3 is 13 residues. J gave up 3 bases and V 1 base, and 1 base lay outside the gene matches. Germline V gene data show CDR1 as GTSNPN and CDR2 as SVGIG (reference sequence). CDR3 in amino acids: CAWSADRDYGYTF. The CDR3 nucleotides read TGTGCCTGGAGTGCGGACAGGGACTATGGCTACACCTTC.

This clone was observed a handful of times. The chain links TRBV5-1 to TRBJ1-3; a possible D gene is TRBD1 (5 bases). Trimming pared 0 bases from V and 8 bases from J, leaving 21 bases between. The CDR3 covers 17 residues. Germline assignment: CDR1 SGHRS and CDR2 YFSETQ. CDR3 residues: CASSLGLGDFTGDTIYF. CDR3 DNA: TGCGCCAGCAGCTTGGGCCTAGGGGACTTCACCGGGGACACCATATATTTT.

V gene TRBV6-1 combines with J gene TRBJ1-2, with 10 bases lining up with TRBD1. V lost 4 bases to trimming and J lost 4 bases; unmatched junction nucleotides: 3. Germline V CDR1 and CDR2: MNHNS, SASEGT. The CDR3 sequence is 14 residues long. This CDR3 reads CASSGTGGSYGYTF. The CDR3 nucleotides read TGTGCCAGCAGTGGGACAGGGGGATCCTATGGCTACACCTTC.

This clone has just one count. The J gene is TRBJ2-1, the V gene TRBV10-3, with TRBD2 identical over 15 bases. V shed 8 bases and J 7 bases; nucleotides not matched to a gene: 12. Per the germline V gene, CDR1 is ENHRY and CDR2 is SYGVKD. The CDR3 sequence is 17 residues long. The CDR3 nucleotides read TGTGCCATCGGTCGGGGACTAGCGGGAGGATCGGGGAATGAGCAGTTCTTC. Its protein is CAIGRGLAGGSGNEQFF.

This clone was found a few times. The gene calls are TRBV10-1 and TRBJ2-1, with 8 bases matching TRBD1. The CDR3 sequence is 18 residues long. The V gene end was trimmed by 2 bases and the J gene end by 3 bases; junction bases not matched to a gene: 12. Germline-derived CDR1 and CDR2 are WNHNN and SYGVQD (reference sequence). The CDR3 loop is CASSEPPHRDRFYNEQFF. Written as DNA, the CDR3 is TGCGCCAGCAGTGAGCCACCACACCGGGACAGGTTCTACAATGAGCAGTTCTTC.

In its sample, this clone was seen once. The chain couples TRBV5-1 to TRBJ2-7; 8 bases are shared with TRBD1. The V and J ends lost 3 bases and 3 bases, in that order; junction bases with no gene match: 8. CDR1 and CDR2 from the germline V gene are SGHRS and YFSETQ. The CDR3 extends over 15 amino acids. Here the CDR3 DNA reads TGCGCCAGCAGCTCTAACAGGGGGAAGAACTACGAGCAGTACTTC. It is translated as CASSSNRGKNYEQYF.